This T cell receptor beta chain is from a study of blood T cell repertoires in COVID-19. Overall study context: The analysed material was cDNA or gDNA that came from T cells, B-cell-depleted T cells, or PBMCs.

V was pared by 3 bases and J by 3 bases, with 11 bases between. CDR3 length: 15 amino acids. From germline, CDR1 is MGHRA and CDR2 YSYEKL. Clones were sequenced by immunoSEQ multiplex PCR, and TCRdb holds only the in-frame ones, with some missing. This sample has about 120,000 clones; 80% to 90% occur once, and the top ten carry 12%. The gene calls are TRBV4-1 and TRBJ2-2, with D possibly matching TRBD1 (5 bases). The sequencing sample was made of peripheral blood. This sequence originates from a human donor in a cohort sampled during active COVID-19. The CDR3 DNA reads as TGCGCCAGCAGCCACCAGAAAGGGGACACCGGGGAGCTGTTTTTT. Residues: CASSHQKGDTGELFF.